This T cell receptor (beta chain) is from a study of OX40 agonist ivuxolimab in advanced cancers. Turning to this clone: Its antigen is not identified.

Only in-frame clones appear in the TCRdb table, and some are missing; sequencing was by immunoSEQ multiplex PCR. The table has tens of thousands of clones, around 85% seen once; the top ten hold 4.5% to 6%. Overall study results and limits: Fewer expanded clones were found on average in CD4+ than in CD8+ T cells.

The germline V gene has CDR1 PRHDT and CDR2 FYEKMQ (reference sequence). This CDR3 is 15 amino acids long. V was shortened by 0 bases and J by 9 bases, with 15 bases between the two germline ends. This chain uses TRBV13 with TRBJ2-1, with D possibly being TRBD1 (6 bases). This specimen was CD4+ or CD8+ T cells sorted from blood, taken in a trial of the OX40 agonist ivuxolimab. The sequence came from an adult with an advanced solid tumor such as melanoma, head and neck, liver or kidney cancer. This chain's CDR3 is CASSLGLGAPGEQFF. In DNA form, the CDR3 reads TGTGCCAGCAGCTTAGGTTTGGGGGCGCCTGGTGAGCAGTTCTTC.